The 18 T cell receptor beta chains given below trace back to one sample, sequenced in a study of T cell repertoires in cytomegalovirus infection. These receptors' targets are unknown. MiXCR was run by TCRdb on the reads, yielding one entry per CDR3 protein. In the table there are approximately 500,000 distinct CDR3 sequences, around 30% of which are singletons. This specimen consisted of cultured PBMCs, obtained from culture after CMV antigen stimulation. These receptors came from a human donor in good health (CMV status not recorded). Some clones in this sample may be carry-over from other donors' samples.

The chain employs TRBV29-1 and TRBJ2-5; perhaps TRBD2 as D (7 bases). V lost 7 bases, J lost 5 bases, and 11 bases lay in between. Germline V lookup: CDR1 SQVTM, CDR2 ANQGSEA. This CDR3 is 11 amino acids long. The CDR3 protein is CSEGEGETQYF. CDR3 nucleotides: TGCAGCGAGGGGGAGGGCGAGACCCAGTACTTC.

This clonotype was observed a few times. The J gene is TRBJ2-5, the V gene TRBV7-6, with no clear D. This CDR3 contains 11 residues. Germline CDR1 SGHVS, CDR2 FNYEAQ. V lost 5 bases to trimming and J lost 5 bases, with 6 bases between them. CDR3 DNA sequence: TGTGCCAGCAGCGCCTTTGAGACCCAGTACTTC. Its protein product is CASSAFETQYF.

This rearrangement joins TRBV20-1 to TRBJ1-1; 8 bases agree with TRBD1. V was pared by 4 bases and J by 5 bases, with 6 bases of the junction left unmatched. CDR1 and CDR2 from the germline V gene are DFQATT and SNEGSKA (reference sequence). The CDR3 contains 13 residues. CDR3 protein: CSAKQGEVTEAFF. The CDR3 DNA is TGCAGTGCTAAACAGGGGGAGGTTACTGAAGCTTTCTTT.

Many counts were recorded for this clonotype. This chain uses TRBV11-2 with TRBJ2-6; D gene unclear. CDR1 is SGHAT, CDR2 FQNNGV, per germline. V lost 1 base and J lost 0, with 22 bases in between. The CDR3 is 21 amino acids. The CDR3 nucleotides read TGTGCCAGCAGCTTAGTCTTCCCTTATGGTCAGTTAGTCTCTGGGGCCAACGTCCTGACTTTC. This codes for CASSLVFPYGQLVSGANVLTF. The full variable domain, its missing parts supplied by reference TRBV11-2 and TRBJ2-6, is EAGVAQSPRYKIIEKRQSVAFWCNPISGHATLYWYQQILGQGPKLLIQFQNNGVVDDSQLPKDRFSAERLKGVDSTLKIQPAKLEDSAVYLCASSLVFPYGQLVSGANVLTFGAGSRLTVL.

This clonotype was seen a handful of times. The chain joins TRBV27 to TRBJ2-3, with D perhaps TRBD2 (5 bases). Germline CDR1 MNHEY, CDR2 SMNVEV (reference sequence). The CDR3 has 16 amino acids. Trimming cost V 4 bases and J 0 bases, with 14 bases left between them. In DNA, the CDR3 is TGTGCCAGCAGTTCTAAGCGGATTTCGAGCACAGATACGCAGTATTTT. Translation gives CASSSKRISSTDTQYF.

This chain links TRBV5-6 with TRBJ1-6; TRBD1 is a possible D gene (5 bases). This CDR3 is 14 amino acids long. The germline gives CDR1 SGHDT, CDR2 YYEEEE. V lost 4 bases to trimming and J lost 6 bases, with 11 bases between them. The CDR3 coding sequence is TGTGCCAGCAGCGCGGGACTCTTTAATTCACCCCTCCACTTT. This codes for CASSAGLFNSPLHF. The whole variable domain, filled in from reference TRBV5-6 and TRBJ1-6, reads DAGVTQSPTHLIKTRGQQVTLRCSPKSGHDTVSWYQQALGQGPQFIFQYYEEEERQRGNFPDRFSGHQFPNYSSELNVNALLLGDSALYLCASSAGLFNSPLHFGNGTRLTVT.

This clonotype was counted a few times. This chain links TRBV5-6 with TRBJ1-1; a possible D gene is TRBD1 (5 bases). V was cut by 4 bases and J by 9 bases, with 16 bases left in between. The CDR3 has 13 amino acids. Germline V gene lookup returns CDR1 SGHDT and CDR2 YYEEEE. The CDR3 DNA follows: TGTGCCAGCAGCCGCCGGGGGGTAACTCAAGCTTTCTTT. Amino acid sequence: CASSRRGVTQAFF.

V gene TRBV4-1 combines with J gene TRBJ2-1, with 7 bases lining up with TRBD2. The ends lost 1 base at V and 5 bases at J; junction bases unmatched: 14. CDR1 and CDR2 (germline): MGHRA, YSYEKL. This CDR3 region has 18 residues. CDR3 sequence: CASSQVATSHFRDNEQFF. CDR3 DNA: TGCGCCAGCAGCCAAGTCGCGACTAGCCATTTCAGAGACAATGAGCAGTTCTTC.

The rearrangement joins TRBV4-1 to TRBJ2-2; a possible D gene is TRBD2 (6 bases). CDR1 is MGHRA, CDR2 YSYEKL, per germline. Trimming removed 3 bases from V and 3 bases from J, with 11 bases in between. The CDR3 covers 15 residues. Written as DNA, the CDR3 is TGCGCCAGCAGCCACGAACAGCGGGACACCGGGGAGCTGTTTTTT. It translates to CASSHEQRDTGELFF.

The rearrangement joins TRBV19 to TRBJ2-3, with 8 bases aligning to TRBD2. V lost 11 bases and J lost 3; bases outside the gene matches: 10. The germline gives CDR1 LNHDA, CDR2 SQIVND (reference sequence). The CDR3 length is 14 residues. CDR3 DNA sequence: TGTGCCGCCGGCCGTGGCGGGAGGACAGATACGCAGTATTTT. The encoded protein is CAAGRGGRTDTQYF. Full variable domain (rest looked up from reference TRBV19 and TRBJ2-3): DGGITQSPKYLFRKEGQNVTLSCEQNLNHDAMYWYRQDPGQGLRLIYYSQIVNDFQKGDIAEGYSVSREKKESFPLTVTSAQKNPTAFYLCAAGRGGRTDTQYFGPGTRLTVL.

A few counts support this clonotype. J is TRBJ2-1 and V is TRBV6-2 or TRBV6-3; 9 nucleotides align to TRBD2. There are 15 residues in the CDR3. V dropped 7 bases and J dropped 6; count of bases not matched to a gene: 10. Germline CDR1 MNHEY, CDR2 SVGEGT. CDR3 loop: CASNPLAGGPNEQFF. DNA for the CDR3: TGTGCCAGCAATCCTCTTGCGGGAGGGCCCAATGAGCAGTTCTTC.

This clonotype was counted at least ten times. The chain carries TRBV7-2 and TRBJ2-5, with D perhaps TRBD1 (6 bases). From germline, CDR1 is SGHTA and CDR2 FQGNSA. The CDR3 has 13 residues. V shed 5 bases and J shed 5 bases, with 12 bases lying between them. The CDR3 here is CASSPQGWETQYF. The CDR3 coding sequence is TGTGCCAGCAGCCCACAGGGTTGGGAGACCCAGTACTTC.

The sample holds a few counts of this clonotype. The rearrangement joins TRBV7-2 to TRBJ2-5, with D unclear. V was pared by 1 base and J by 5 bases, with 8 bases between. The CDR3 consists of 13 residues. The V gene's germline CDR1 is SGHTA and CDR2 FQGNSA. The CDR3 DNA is TGTGCCAGCAGCTTAGAAGCCTCGGAGACCCAGTACTTC. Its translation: CASSLEASETQYF.

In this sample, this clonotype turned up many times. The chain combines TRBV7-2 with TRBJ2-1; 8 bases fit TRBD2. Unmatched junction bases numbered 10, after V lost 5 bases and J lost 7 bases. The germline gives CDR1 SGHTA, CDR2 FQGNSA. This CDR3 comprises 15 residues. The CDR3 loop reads CASSPHREGLNEQFF. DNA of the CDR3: TGTGCCAGCAGCCCCCACCGGGAGGGGCTAAATGAGCAGTTCTTC. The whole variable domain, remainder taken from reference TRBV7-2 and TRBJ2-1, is GAGVSQSPSNKVTEKGKDVELRCDPISGHTALYWYRQSLGQGLEFLIYFQGNSAPDKSGLPSDRFSAERTGGSVSTLTIQRTQQEDSAVYLCASSPHREGLNEQFFGPGTRLTVL.

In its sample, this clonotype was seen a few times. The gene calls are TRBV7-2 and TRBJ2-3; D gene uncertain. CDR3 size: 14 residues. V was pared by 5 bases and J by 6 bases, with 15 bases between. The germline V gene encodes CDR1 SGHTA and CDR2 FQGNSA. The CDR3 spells CASSDPSRGDTQYF. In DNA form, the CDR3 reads TGTGCCAGCAGCGATCCTAGTAGAGGCGATACGCAGTATTTT.

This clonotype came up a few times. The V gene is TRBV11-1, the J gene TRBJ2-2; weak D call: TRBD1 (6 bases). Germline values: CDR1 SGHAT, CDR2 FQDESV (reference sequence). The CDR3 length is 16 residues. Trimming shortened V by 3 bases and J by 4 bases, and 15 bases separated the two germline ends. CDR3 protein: CASSFHDRPRTGELFF. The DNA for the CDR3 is TGTGCCAGCAGCTTTCATGACAGGCCACGCACCGGGGAGCTGTTTTTT.

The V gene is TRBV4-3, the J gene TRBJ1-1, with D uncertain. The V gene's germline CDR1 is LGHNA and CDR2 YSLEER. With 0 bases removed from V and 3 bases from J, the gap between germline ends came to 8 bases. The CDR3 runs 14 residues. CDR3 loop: CASSQDRKYTEAFF. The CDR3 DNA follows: TGCGCCAGCAGCCAAGATAGGAAGTACACTGAAGCTTTCTTT.

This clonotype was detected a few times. This chain's CDR3 is CSVEWDTLSKAFF. CDR3 nucleotides: TGCAGCGTTGAATGGGACACACTATCGAAAGCTTTCTTT. The chain joins TRBV29-1 to TRBJ1-1, with a weak D call TRBD1 (6 bases). Trimming cost V 2 bases and J 9 bases, with 16 bases left between them. This CDR3 is 13 amino acids long. Germline CDR1 reads SQVTM; CDR2 reads ANQGSEA. Complete variable domain (other parts from reference TRBV29-1 and TRBJ1-1): SAVISQKPSRDICQRGTSLTIQCQVDSQVTMMFWYRQQPGQSLTLIATANQGSEATYESGFVIDKFPISRPNLTFSTLTVSNMSPEDSSIYLCSVEWDTLSKAFFGQGTRLTVV.